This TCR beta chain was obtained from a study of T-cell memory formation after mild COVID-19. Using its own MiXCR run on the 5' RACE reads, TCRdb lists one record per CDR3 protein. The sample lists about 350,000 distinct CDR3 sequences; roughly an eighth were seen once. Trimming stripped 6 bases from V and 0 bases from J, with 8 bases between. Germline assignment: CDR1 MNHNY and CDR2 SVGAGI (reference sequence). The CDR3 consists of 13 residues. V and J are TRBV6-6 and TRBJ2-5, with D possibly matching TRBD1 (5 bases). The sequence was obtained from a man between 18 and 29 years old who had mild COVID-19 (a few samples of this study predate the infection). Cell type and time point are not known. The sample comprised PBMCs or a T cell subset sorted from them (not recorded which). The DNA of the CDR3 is TGTGCCAGCAGGACGACAGACCAAGAGACCCAGTACTTC. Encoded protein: CASRTTDQETQYF.